These 12 T cell receptor beta chains came from one sample sequenced in a study of T cell responses to AZD1222 COVID-19 vaccine (dated by TCRdb to 2020 to 2022). Library method: the immunoSEQ multiplex PCR assay. In TCRdb, the immuneACCESS table is reduced to in-frame sequences with V and J assigned. These tables do not hold every clone; where another copy was compared, an unresolved V gene accounts for under half, and the others remain unexplained. For this sample there are 200,000 or so clones; roughly 88% appear just once. The top ten hold more than 0.75% of the sample. In light of the paper, this sample's time point label describes: baseline before first vaccination. Sequencing was performed on peripheral blood, taken on day 0 of AZD1222 vaccination. These receptors came from an adult in good health.

The chain uses TRBV6-5 and TRBJ1-2; D gene unclear. Trimming stripped 2 bases from V and 0 bases from J, with 10 bases between. The germline V gene has CDR1 MNHEY and CDR2 SVGAGI. CDR3 length: 15 residues. The CDR3 DNA reads as TGTGCCAGCAGTTACGGAGGGCCTACTAACTATGGCTACACCTTC. It translates to CASSYGGPTNYGYTF.

The V gene is TRBV19, the J gene TRBJ1-4; 12 bases fit TRBD1. The J segment lost 0 bases and the V segment lost 9 bases, leaving 17 bases of the junction unmatched. Looked up from germline, CDR1 is LNHDA and CDR2 is SQIVND (reference sequence). The CDR3 is 20 amino acids. CDR3 DNA sequence: TGTGCCAGCACCGGTTGGGGACAGGGGGCGTCGGGTTCAACTAATGAAAAACTGTTTTTT. Translated, it gives CASTGWGQGASGSTNEKLFF.

V and J are TRBV11-2 and TRBJ2-1; D not resolved. With 3 bases removed from V and 6 bases from J, the gap between germline ends came to 18 bases. CDR1 SGHAT and CDR2 FQNNGV come from the germline V gene. This CDR3 is 16 amino acids long. The DNA for the CDR3 is TGTGCCAGCAGCTTCGGGTCCGGGCGAGTTTCCAATGAGCAGTTCTTC. This codes for CASSFGSGRVSNEQFF.

The chain has TRBV15 and TRBJ2-7; TRBD1 is a possible D gene (6 bases). The CDR3 covers 12 residues. Germline V gene sequence: CDR1 LNHNV, CDR2 YYDKDF (reference sequence). With 0 bases removed from V and 7 bases from J, the gap between germline ends came to 7 bases. CDR3 nucleotides: TGTGCCACCAGCAGAGAAAGGGGGGAGCAGTACTTC. Its protein is CATSRERGEQYF. The full variable domain, rest sourced from reference TRBV15 and TRBJ2-7, is DAMVIQNPRYQVTQFGKPVTLSCSQTLNHNVMYWYQQKSSQAPKLLFHYYDKDFNNEADTPDNFQSRRPNTSFCFLDIRSPGLGDTAMYLCATSRERGEQYFGPGTRLTVT.

Only a few counts were recorded for this clone. The V and J genes are TRBV27 and TRBJ2-7, with a possible D match to TRBD1 (6 bases). Trimming stripped 8 bases from V and 4 bases from J, with 12 bases between. The CDR3 runs 12 residues. The V gene's germline CDR1 is MNHEY and CDR2 SMNVEV (reference sequence). CDR3 DNA: TGTGCCAGCGGGGGCCCGAGATACGAGCAGTACTTC. Translated, it gives CASGGPRYEQYF.

The chain couples TRBV28 to TRBJ1-5; the D is unclear. The germline V and J ends were trimmed by 2 bases and 2 bases, with 13 bases remaining between them. This CDR3 spans 16 amino acids. Germline V gene lookup returns CDR1 MDHEN and CDR2 SYDVKM. The DNA of the CDR3 is TGTGCCAGCAGTTTACGGCGCCTAATGGGCAATCAGCCCCAGCATTTT. It codes for CASSLRRLMGNQPQHF.

V usage is TRBV27 and J usage is TRBJ2-7; tentatively, D is TRBD1 (6 bases). Looked up from germline, CDR1 is MNHEY and CDR2 is SMNVEV (reference sequence). The CDR3 contains 14 residues. V was clipped by 3 bases and J by 2 bases, with 11 bases between them. The CDR3 nucleotides read TGTGCCAGCAGTTTTGTACAGGGAGCCTACGAGCAGTACTTC. Its translation: CASSFVQGAYEQYF.

J is TRBJ2-1 and V is TRBV7-2; TRBD2 aligns across 10 bases. Germline lookup yields CDR1 SGHTA and CDR2 FQGNSA. Trimming took 4 bases from V and 4 from J; bases not matched to a gene: 7. The CDR3 extends over 16 amino acids. This chain's CDR3 is CASSWNSGGSYNEQFF. Here the CDR3 DNA reads TGTGCCAGCAGCTGGAATAGCGGGGGGTCATACAATGAGCAGTTCTTC.

The chain employs TRBV12-3 or TRBV12-4 and TRBJ1-1; D is unresolved. V was shortened by 2 bases and J by 5 bases, with 9 bases between the two germline ends. The CDR3 sequence is 13 residues long. The CDR3, as DNA: TGTGCCAGCAGTTTAAAAGCGGGAACTGAAGCTTTCTTT. This gives the protein CASSLKAGTEAFF.

The chain uses TRBV5-8 and TRBJ1-2; the D is unclear. Germline assignment: CDR1 SGHTS and CDR2 YDEGEE. Trimming left V 0 bases short and J 4 bases short, with 13 bases between. This CDR3 has 15 amino acids. As DNA, the CDR3 is TGTGCCAGCAGCTTGGCCTCGACGGGCAGCTATGGCTACACCTTC. This sequence encodes CASSLASTGSYGYTF.

The V and J genes are TRBV9 and TRBJ2-5; maybe TRBD2 (5 bases). Per the germline V gene, CDR1 is SGDLS and CDR2 is YYNGEE. The CDR3 is 13 amino acids. The ends were cut back, 0 bases at V and 7 bases at J, with 10 bases in the middle. The CDR3 bases are TGTGCCAGCAGCGTAGCCACCGAGGGGACCCAGTACTTC. This encodes CASSVATEGTQYF.

CDR3 nucleotides: TGTGCCAGTAGTACCCGAGGTAGCGTGGAGACCCAGTACTTC. Translation gives CASSTRGSVETQYF. The chain employs TRBV19 and TRBJ2-5, with a tentative D call TRBD2 (5 bases). The germline gives CDR1 LNHDA, CDR2 SQIVND (reference sequence). Trimming removed 4 bases at V and 5 bases at J, with 14 bases between. The CDR3 contains 14 residues.